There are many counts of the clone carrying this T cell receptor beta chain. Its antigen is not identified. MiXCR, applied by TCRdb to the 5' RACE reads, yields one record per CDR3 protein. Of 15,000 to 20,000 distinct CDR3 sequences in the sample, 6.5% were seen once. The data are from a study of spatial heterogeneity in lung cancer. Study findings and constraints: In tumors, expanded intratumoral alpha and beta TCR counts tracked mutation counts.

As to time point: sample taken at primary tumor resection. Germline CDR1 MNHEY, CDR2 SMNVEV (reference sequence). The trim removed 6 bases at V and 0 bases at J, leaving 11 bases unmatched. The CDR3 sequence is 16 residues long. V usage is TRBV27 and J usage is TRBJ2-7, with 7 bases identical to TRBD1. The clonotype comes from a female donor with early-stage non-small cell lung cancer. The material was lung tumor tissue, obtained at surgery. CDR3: CASSHPLGQASYEQYF. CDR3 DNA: TGTGCCAGCAGCCACCCCCTCGGACAGGCCTCCTACGAGCAGTACTTC.